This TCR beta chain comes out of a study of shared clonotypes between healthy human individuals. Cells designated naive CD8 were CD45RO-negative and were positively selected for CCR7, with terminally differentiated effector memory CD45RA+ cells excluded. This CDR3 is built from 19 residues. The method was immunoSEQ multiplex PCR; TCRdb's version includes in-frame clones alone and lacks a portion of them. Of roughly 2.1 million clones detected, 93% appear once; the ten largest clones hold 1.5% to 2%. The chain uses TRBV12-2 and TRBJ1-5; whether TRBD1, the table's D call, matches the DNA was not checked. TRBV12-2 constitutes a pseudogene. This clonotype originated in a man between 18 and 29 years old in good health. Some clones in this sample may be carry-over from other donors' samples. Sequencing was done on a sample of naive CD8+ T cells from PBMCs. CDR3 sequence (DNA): TGTGCACGTCAGGAACCCAATTACAGGGGGTATTCTATCAATCAGCCCCAGCATTTT. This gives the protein CARQEPNYRGYSINQPQHF.